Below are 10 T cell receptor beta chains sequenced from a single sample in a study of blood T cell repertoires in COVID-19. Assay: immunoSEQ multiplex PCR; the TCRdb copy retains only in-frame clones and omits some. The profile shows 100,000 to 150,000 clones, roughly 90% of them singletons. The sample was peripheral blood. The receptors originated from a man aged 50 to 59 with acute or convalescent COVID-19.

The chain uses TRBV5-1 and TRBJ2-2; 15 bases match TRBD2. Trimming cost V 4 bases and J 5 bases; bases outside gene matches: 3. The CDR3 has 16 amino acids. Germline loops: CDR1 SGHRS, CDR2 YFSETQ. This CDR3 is CASSVGLAGGTGELFF. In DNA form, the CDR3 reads TGCGCCAGCAGCGTGGGACTAGCGGGAGGTACCGGGGAGCTGTTTTTT.

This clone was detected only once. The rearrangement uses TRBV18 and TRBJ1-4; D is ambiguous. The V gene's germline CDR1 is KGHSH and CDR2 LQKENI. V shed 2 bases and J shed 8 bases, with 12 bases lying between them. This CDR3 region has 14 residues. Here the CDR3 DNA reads TGTGCCAGCTCACCAGGAGACTTCGAGGAAAAACTGTTTTTT. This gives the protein CASSPGDFEEKLFF.

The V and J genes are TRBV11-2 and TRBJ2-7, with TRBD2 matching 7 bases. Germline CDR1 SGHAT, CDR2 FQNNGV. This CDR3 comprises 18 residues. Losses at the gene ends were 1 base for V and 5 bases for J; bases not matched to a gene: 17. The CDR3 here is CASSLVPIAGRASNEQYF. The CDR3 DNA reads TGTGCCAGCAGCTTAGTCCCCATTGCGGGGAGGGCTTCAAACGAGCAGTACTTC.

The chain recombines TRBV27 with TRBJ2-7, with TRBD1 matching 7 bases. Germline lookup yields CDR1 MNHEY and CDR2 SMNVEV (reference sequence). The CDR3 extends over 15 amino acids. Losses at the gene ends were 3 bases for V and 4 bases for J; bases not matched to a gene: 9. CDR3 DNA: TGTGCCAGCAGTTTTTCGACAGGGTGGGATTACGAGCAGTACTTC. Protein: CASSFSTGWDYEQYF.

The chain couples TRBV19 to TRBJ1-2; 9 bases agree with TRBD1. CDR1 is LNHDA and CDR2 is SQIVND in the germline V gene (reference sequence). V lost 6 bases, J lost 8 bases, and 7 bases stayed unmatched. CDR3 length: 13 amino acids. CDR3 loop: CASSTGGARGYTF. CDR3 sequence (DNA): TGTGCCAGTAGCACAGGGGGCGCGAGGGGCTACACCTTC. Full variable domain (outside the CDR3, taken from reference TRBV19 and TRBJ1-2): DGGITQSPKYLFRKEGQNVTLSCEQNLNHDAMYWYRQDPGQGLRLIYYSQIVNDFQKGDIAEGYSVSREKKESFPLTVTSAQKNPTAFYLCASSTGGARGYTFGSGTRLTVV.

The CDR3 coding sequence is TGCGCCAGCAGCGCTGATGGGACTAGCAGGCCCTACGAGCAGTACTTC. Its protein product is CASSADGTSRPYEQYF. This chain uses TRBV5-1 with TRBJ2-7; 9 nucleotides align to TRBD2. CDR3 length: 16 residues. V dropped 4 bases and J dropped 2; count of bases not matched to a gene: 10. CDR1 is SGHRS, CDR2 YFSETQ, per germline. The full variable domain, rest sourced from reference TRBV5-1 and TRBJ2-7, is KAGVTQTPRYLIKTRGQQVTLSCSPISGHRSVSWYQQTPGQGLQFLFEYFSETQRNKGNFPGRFSGRQFSNSRSEMNVSTLELGDSALYLCASSADGTSRPYEQYFGPGTRLTVT.

CDR3: CAWSKSAITDTQYF. The CDR3 nucleotides are TGTGCCTGGAGTAAGAGCGCTATCACAGATACGCAGTATTTT. V and J are TRBV30 and TRBJ2-3; D is ambiguous. V gave up 2 bases and J gave up 2 bases, with 11 bases separating them. The CDR3 loop spans 14 amino acids. Germline V gene lookup returns CDR1 GTSNPN and CDR2 SVGIG (reference sequence).

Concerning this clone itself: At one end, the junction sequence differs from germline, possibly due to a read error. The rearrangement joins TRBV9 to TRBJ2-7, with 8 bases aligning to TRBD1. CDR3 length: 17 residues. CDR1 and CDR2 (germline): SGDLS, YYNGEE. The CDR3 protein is CACSAHWTGLSSYEQYF. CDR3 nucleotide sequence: TGTGCCTGCAGCGCACATTGGACAGGGTTAAGCTCCTACGAGCAGTACTTC. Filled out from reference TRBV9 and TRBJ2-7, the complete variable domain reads DSGVTQTPKHLITATGQRVTLRCSPRSGDLSVYWYQQSLDQGLQFLIQYYNGEERAKGNILERFSAQQFPDLHSELNLSSLELGDSALYFCACSAHWTGLSSYEQYFGPGTRLTVT.

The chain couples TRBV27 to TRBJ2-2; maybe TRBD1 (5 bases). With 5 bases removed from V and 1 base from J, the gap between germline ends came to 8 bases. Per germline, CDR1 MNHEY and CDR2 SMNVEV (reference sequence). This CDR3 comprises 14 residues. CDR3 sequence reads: CASSRQGNTGELFF. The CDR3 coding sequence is TGTGCCAGCAGTCGTCAGGGGAACACCGGGGAGCTGTTTTTT.

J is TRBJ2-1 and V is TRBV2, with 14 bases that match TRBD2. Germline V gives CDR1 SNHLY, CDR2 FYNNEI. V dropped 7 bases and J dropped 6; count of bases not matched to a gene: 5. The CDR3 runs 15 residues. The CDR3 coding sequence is TGTGCCAGCAATGATGGACTAGCGGGAGGCAATGAGCAGTTCTTC. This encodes CASNDGLAGGNEQFF.